These 4 T cell receptor beta chains were all obtained from the same sample, sequenced in a study of T cell repertoires in cytomegalovirus infection. TCRdb reprocessed the reads with MiXCR, giving one entry per CDR3 protein. Here the sample spans approximately 71,000 distinct CDR3 sequences, over 3.5% being singletons. Sequencing was carried out using PBMCs. The receptors come from a human donor in good health (CMV status not recorded). Some clones in this sample may be carry-over from other donors' samples.

This clonotype was observed many times. V is TRBV12-3 or TRBV12-4 and J is TRBJ1-1; D unresolved. Trimming left V 6 bases short and J 1 base short, with 12 bases between. This CDR3 region has 14 residues. The CDR3 bases are TGTGCCAGCAGCCCCGGGTCAACGAACACTGAAGCTTTCTTT. Translated, it gives CASSPGSTNTEAFF.

This clonotype has a count of ten or more. The genes are TRBV7-9 and TRBJ1-1; TRBD1 is a possible D gene (6 bases). The CDR3 contains 15 residues. Germline V gene lookup returns CDR1 SEHNR and CDR2 FQNEAQ (reference sequence). The V end lost 2 bases, the J end lost 4 bases, and 14 bases lay between the germline ends. Here the CDR3 reads CASSLFQGRSTEAFF. The DNA for the CDR3 is TGTGCCAGCAGCTTATTCCAGGGGAGGAGCACTGAAGCTTTCTTT.

This clonotype came up many times. The rearrangement uses TRBV7-2 and TRBJ2-7, with D perhaps matching TRBD1 or TRBD2 (6 bases each). Germline V gene data show CDR1 as SGHTA and CDR2 as FQGNSA. This CDR3 comprises 15 residues. V was trimmed by 0 bases and J by 3 bases, leaving 12 bases between them. CDR3 protein: CASSLARGGLYEQYF. DNA for the CDR3: TGTGCCAGCAGCTTAGCGCGTGGGGGGCTCTACGAGCAGTACTTC.

This clonotype was seen many times. The chain recombines TRBV6-8 with TRBJ2-3; D possibly uses TRBD1 or TRBD2 (5 bases each). Germline V gene data show CDR1 as MNHGY and CDR2 as SAAAGT. The CDR3 has 15 residues. Trimming removed 6 bases at V and 5 bases at J, with 18 bases between. This CDR3 is CASSSVGMGRDTQYF. As DNA, the CDR3 is TGTGCCAGCAGCTCGGTAGGGATGGGACGAGATACGCAGTATTTT.